This T cell receptor beta chain is drawn from a study of beta chain features in type 1 diabetes. Overall study findings and caveats: PCR might show a preference for shorter templates, equally across patients and controls. Type 1 diabetes patients had VDJ junctions that carried fewer insertions and more deletions.

Germline V gene data show CDR1 as SSHAT and CDR2 as FNYEAQ (reference sequence). The CDR3 consists of 13 residues. It was via CD45RO/CCR7/CD25/CD127/CD95/CD27 that CD4+ naive, central memory, regulatory and stem cell-like memory cells were sorted. A remark on this clone: Its antigen is currently unknown. A read error may produce the germline difference seen at one junction end.

Expressed TCRB transcripts were sequenced, since all the RNA that had been isolated was reverse transcribed. Assay: immunoSEQ multiplex PCR; the TCRdb copy retains only in-frame clones and omits some. The sample includes 40,000 to 45,000 clones, about half of them seen just once. The chain employs TRBV7-7 and TRBJ2-7; D might be TRBD2 (6 bases). Sequencing was performed on central memory CD4+ T cells from blood. The source of this sequence is a woman between 18 and 29 years old in good health. In DNA form, the CDR3 reads TGTGCTAGCAGCTTAGATGGGAGGACGGAGCAGTACTTC. Translated, it gives CASSLDGRTEQYF. The full variable domain, with the rest looked up from reference TRBV7-7 and TRBJ2-7, is GAGVSQSPRYKVTKRGQDVTLRCDPISSHATLYWYQQALGQGPEFLTYFNYEAQPDKSGLPSDRFSAERPEGSISTLTIQRTEQRDSAMYRCASSLDGRTEQYFGPGTRLTVT.